This T cell receptor (beta chain) was found in a study of T-cell reconstitution after alpha-beta-depleted transplantation in children. TCRbeta library construction was performed incorporating unique molecular identifiers. In TCRdb, the PCR reads were re-called with MiXCR into one record per CDR3 protein. The sample gives some 590,000 distinct CDR3 sequences, roughly a tenth of which show up once; less than 5% is in the top ten. This clonotype has a handful of counts. This CDR3 contains 14 residues. Trimming pared 3 bases from V and 5 bases from J, leaving 14 bases between. The V gene's germline CDR1 is LGHNA and CDR2 YNFKEQ.

This sequence originates from a human donor who donated a stem cell graft to a child with acute myeloid leukemia. The sample was PBMCs from the stem cell graft donor, taken from the stem cell graft. The chain uses TRBV4-2 and TRBJ2-7; D unclear. DNA of the CDR3: TGTGCCAGCAGCCAGTTAAGCGCTCTCGACGAGCAGTACTTC. This codes for CASSQLSALDEQYF.